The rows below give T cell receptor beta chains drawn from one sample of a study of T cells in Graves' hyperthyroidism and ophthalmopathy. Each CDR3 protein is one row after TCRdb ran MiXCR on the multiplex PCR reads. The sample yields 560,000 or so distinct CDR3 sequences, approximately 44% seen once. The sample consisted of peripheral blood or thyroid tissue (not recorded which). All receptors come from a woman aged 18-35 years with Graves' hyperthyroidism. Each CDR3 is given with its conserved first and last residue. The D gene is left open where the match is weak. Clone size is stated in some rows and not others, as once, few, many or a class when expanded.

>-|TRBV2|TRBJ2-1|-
TGTGCCAGCAGCTTGGAAGGGATATCCTACAATGAGCAGTTCTTC
CASSLEGISYNEQFF
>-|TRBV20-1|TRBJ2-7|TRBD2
TGCAGTGCTAGCGGCGGGGGGGGGCGGATCTACGAGCAGTACTTC
CSASGGGGRIYEQYF
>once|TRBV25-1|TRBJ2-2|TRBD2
TGTGCCAGCAGTGTGGCGGGACTAGCGGCGAACACCGGGGAGCTGTTTTTT
CASSVAGLAANTGELFF
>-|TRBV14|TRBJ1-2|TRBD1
TGTGCCAGCAGCCAAGTCGGGACAGGGAACTATGGCTACACCTTC
CASSQVGTGNYGYTF
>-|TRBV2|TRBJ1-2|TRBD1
TGTGCCAGCAGACCCGGAGGACAGGGCTTTAACTATGGCTACACCTTC
CASRPGGQGFNYGYTF
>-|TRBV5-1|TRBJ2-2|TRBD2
TGCGCCAGCAGCTTTCGACTAGCATCGAGCACCGGGGAGCTGTTTTTT
CASSFRLASSTGELFF
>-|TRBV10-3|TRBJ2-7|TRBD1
TGTGCCATCAGTGAGCCGGACAGGGGTTCGTTTGAGCAGTACTTC
CAISEPDRGSFEQYF
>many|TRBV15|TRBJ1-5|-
TGTGCCACCAATAGCAGGACGAATCAGCCCCAGCATTTT
CATNSRTNQPQHF
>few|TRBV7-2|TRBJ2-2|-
TGTGCCAGCAGTCCTCCCGTACCCGGTTCCGGGGAGCTGTTTTTT
CASSPPVPGSGELFF
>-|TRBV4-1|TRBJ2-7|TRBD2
TGCGCCAGCAGCCCAACTAGCGTTGATCCCCTTAGCGAGCAGTACTTC
CASSPTSVDPLSEQYF
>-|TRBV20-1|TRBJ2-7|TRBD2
TGCAGTGCTAGAGATAACCTAGCGGGAGTGTACGAGCAGTACTTC
CSARDNLAGVYEQYF
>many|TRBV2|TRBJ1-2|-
TGTGCCAGCAGTGAAAACGTGGGGTACTATGGCTACACCTTC
CASSENVGYYGYTF
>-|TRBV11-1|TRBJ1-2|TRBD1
TGTGCCAGCAGCTTGACGCCCGGGACAGGGGATGGCTACACCTTC
CASSLTPGTGDGYTF
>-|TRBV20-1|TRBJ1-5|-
TGCAGTGCTAGAGGGTTGGGGCCCCAGCATTTT
CSARGLGPQHF
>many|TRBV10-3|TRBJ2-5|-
TGTGCCATCAGTGCGGCTACTCAAGAGACCCAGTACTTC
CAISAATQETQYF
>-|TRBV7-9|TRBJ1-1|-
TGTGCCAGCAGCTTCCCGGACCAAGGGCCCAACACTGAAGCTTTCTTT
CASSFPDQGPNTEAFF
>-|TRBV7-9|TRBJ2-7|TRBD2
TGTGCCAGCAGCCCCCCCTCCGGGGGGGGAAGGGACGAGCAGTACTTC
CASSPPSGGGRDEQYF
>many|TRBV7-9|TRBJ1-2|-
TGTGCCAGCAGCTTAGCTCCCGGGTCTGGCTACACCTTC
CASSLAPGSGYTF
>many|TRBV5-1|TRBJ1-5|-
TGTGCCAGCAGCTTGGAGGGTGGCGATCAACCCCAGCATTTT
CASSLEGGDQPQHF
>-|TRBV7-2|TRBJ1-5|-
TGTGCCAGCAGGCGAGGAGGGAGTCATGGCAATCAGCCCCAGCATTTT
CASRRGGSHGNQPQHF
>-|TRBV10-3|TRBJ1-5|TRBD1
TGTGCCATCAGTGACGCCGGGACAGTGCCCCGTCAGCCCCAGCATTTT
CAISDAGTVPRQPQHF
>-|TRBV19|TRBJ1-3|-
TGTGCCAGTACCGAGGGAGAAGCTGGAAACGCCATATATTTT
CASTEGEAGNAIYF
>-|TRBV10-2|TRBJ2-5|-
TGCGCCAGTGAAAGCGTCGGGGGATCCCAAGAGACCCAGTACTTC
CASESVGGSQETQYF
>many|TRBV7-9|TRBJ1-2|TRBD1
TGTGCCAGCAGCCTAGCGGGGACAGAGTATGGCTACACCTTC
CASSLAGTEYGYTF
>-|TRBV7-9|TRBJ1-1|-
TGTGCCAGCAGCTTATTTCCAGGGCTACCGATGAACACTGAAGCTTTCTTT
CASSLFPGLPMNTEAFF
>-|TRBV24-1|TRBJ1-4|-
TGTGCCACCAGTGATTCGTCAGGGGCCGAAAAACTGTTTTTT
CATSDSSGAEKLFF
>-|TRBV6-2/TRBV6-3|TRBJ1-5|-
TGTGCCAGCAGTGAAGCGAGGGGGGGCGGCCGTCAGCCCCAGCATTTT
CASSEARGGGRQPQHF
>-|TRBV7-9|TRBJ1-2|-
TGTGCCAGCAGCGACATATATGGCTACACCTTC
CASSDIYGYTF
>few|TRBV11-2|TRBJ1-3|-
TGTGCCAGCAGCTCAGGAAACAGGGGAAACACCATATATTTT
CASSSGNRGNTIYF
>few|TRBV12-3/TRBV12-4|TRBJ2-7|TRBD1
TGTGCCAGCAGCGAACAGACAGGGTGGACCTACGAGCAGTACTTC
CASSEQTGWTYEQYF
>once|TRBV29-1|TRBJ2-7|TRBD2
TGCAGCGTGAGTGGGCTAGCGGTCTCCTACGAGCAGTACTTC
CSVSGLAVSYEQYF
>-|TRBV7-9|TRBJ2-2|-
TGTGCCAGCAGCTTACGGATCGGGACGGGCGGGGAGCTGTTTTTT
CASSLRIGTGGELFF
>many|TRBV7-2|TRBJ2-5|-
TGTGCCAGCAGCTTAGCGGCCAAAGAGACCCAGTACTTC
CASSLAAKETQYF
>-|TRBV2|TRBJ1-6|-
TGTGCCAGCACCCTGGTAATGGGGAATTCACCCCTCCACTTT
CASTLVMGNSPLHF
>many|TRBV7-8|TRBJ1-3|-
TGTGCCAGCAGCTTCCCGGTTGCGCCCACTGGAAACACCATATATTTT
CASSFPVAPTGNTIYF
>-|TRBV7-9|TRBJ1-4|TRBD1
TGTGCCAGCAGCTTAGCAGGGGACAGCTCCAGACCGTCTAATGAAAAACTGTTTTTT
CASSLAGDSSRPSNEKLFF
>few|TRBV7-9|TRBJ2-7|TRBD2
TGCGCCAGCGGGAGGACAGCGACCTGGGACGAGCAGTACTTC
CASGRTATWDEQYF
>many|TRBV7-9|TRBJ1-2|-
TGTGCCAGCATCAACAGGGACTATGGCTACACCTTC
CASINRDYGYTF
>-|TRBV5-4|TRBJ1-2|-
TGTGCCAGCAGCCGTGGACGCTCGGGTGGCTACACCTTC
CASSRGRSGGYTF
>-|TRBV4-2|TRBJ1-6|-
TGTGCCAGCAGCCAAGGCCCGGGGGCTAGGTCACCCCTCCACTTT
CASSQGPGARSPLHF
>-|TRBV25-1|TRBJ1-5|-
TGTGCCAGCAGTTATCGGGGGGATGGCAATCAGCCCCAGCATTTT
CASSYRGDGNQPQHF
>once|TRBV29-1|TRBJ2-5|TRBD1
TGCAGCGTCCTCCCGACGGACAGGGCGCAAGTAGAGACCCAGTACTTC
CSVLPTDRAQVETQYF
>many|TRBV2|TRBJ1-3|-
TGTGCCAGCAGTGAAGGTGTAGGGCCGCGGCCGTATTTT
CASSEGVGPRPYF